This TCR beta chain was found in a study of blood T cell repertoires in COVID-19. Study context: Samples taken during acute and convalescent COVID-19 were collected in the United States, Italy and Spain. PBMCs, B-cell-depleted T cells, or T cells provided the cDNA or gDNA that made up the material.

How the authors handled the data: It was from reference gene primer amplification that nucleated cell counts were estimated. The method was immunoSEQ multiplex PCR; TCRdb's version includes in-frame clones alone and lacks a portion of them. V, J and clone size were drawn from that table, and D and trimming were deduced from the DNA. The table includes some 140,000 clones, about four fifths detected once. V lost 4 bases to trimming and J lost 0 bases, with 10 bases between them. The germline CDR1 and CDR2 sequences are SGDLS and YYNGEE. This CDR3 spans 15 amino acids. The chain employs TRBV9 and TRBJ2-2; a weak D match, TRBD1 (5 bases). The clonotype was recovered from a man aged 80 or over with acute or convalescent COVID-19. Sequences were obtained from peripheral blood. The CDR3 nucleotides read TGTGCCAGCAGCCCTGACAGACCGAACACCGGGGAGCTGTTTTTT. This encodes CASSPDRPNTGELFF. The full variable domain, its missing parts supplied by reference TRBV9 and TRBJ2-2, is DSGVTQTPKHLITATGQRVTLRCSPRSGDLSVYWYQQSLDQGLQFLIQYYNGEERAKGNILERFSAQQFPDLHSELNLSSLELGDSALYFCASSPDRPNTGELFFGEGSRLTVL.